Each of the 27 T cell receptor beta chains below was sequenced from the same sample in a study of cytomegalovirus exposure and HLA in healthy donors. PCR primers comprised 60 Vbeta and 13 Jbeta primers. Produced via immunoSEQ multiplex PCR; TCRdb's table is partial and in-frame only. The profile shows approximately 240,000 clones, almost 85% of them singletons. Sequencing was performed on PBMCs. These receptors were taken from a woman aged 40 to 49 in good health and CMV-seronegative.

V is TRBV9 and J is TRBJ2-3; 7 positions agree with TRBD2. CDR1 and CDR2 (germline): SGDLS, YYNGEE. Trimming took 1 base from V and 5 from J; bases not matched to a gene: 10. The CDR3 extends over 16 amino acids. CDR3 sequence (DNA): TGTGCCAGCAGCGTACGGGGTTTGGGGAGGGAAGATACGCAGTATTTT. Translated: CASSVRGLGREDTQYF.

J is TRBJ2-3 and V is TRBV5-1, with unresolved D. V was trimmed by 0 bases and J by 4 bases, leaving 12 bases between them. The length of the CDR3 is 15 residues. CDR1 and CDR2 (germline): SGHRS, YFSETQ. The DNA for the CDR3 is TGCGCCAGCAGCTTGGTTGGGCCCCCCGCAGATACGCAGTATTTT. This translates into CASSLVGPPADTQYF.

V and J are TRBV9 and TRBJ1-1, with 9 bases matching TRBD1. The V gene end was trimmed by 3 bases and the J gene end by 5 bases; junction bases not matched to a gene: 5. Germline V gene sequence: CDR1 SGDLS, CDR2 YYNGEE. CDR3 length equals 14 residues. The CDR3 DNA is TGTGCCAGCAGCGCGGGACAGGGCGAGACTGAAGCTTTCTTT. Amino acid sequence: CASSAGQGETEAFF.

This clone was seen only a few times. Other DNA sequences in this specimen translate into the identical CDR3. The genes are TRBV7-9 and TRBJ1-1; the D is unclear. Germline loops: CDR1 SEHNR, CDR2 FQNEAQ (reference sequence). CDR3 length equals 15 residues. V was shortened by 0 bases and J by 1 base, with 9 bases between the two germline ends. The CDR3 sequence is CASSLAGRGNTEAFF. The DNA of the CDR3 is TGTGCCAGCAGCTTAGCAGGACGGGGGAACACTGAAGCTTTCTTT. Full variable domain (missing parts from reference TRBV7-9 and TRBJ1-1): DTGVSQNPRHKITKRGQNVTFRCDPISEHNRLYWYRQTLGQGPEFLTYFQNEAQLEKSRLLSDRFSAERPKGSFSTLEIQRTEQGDSAMYLCASSLAGRGNTEAFFGQGTRLTVV.

The chain carries TRBV29-1 and TRBJ1-1; no firm D call. The V end was cut by 7 bases, the J end by 1 base, with 16 bases between. Germline V gives CDR1 SQVTM, CDR2 ANQGSEA. CDR3 size: 14 residues. In DNA form, the CDR3 reads TGCAGCGCACGACCCAGGCTCACGAACACTGAAGCTTTCTTT. Encoded protein: CSARPRLTNTEAFF.

This rearrangement joins TRBV6-5 to TRBJ2-2, with 7 bases matching TRBD2. CDR1 MNHEY and CDR2 SVGAGI come from the germline V gene. The V and J ends lost 2 bases and 6 bases, in that order; junction bases with no gene match: 3. The length of the CDR3 is 14 residues. CDR3 sequence (DNA): TGTGCCAGCAGTTACCAGGGAGGGGCCGGGGAGCTGTTTTTT. This translates into CASSYQGGAGELFF.

This rearrangement joins TRBV7-3 to TRBJ2-7; a possible D gene is TRBD1 (7 bases). CDR1 is SGHTA, CDR2 FQGTGA, per germline. V was cut by 5 bases and J by 5 bases, with 19 bases left in between. The CDR3 totals 15 residues. The CDR3 DNA is TGTGCCAGCAGCCCTCTAGGAGGGGGCGCCGACGAGCAGTACTTC. Protein: CASSPLGGGADEQYF.

This clone was seen once. The chain uses TRBV28 and TRBJ1-5; D perhaps matches TRBD1 (5 bases). Germline V gene lookup returns CDR1 MDHEN and CDR2 SYDVKM. Between the trimmed V and J ends, which lost 8 bases and 5 bases, there was a span of 16 bases. This CDR3 comprises 14 residues. The DNA for the CDR3 is TGTGCCAGCCGCCCAACAGGAACTTATCAGCCCCAGCATTTT. Amino acid sequence: CASRPTGTYQPQHF. The entire variable domain, with the rest obtained from reference TRBV28 and TRBJ1-5, is as follows: DVKVTQSSRYLVKRTGEKVFLECVQDMDHENMFWYRQDPGLGLRLIYFSYDVKMKEKGDIPEGYSVSREKKERFSLILESASTNQTSMYLCASRPTGTYQPQHFGDGTRLSIL.

This rearrangement joins TRBV9 to TRBJ2-2, with D possibly TRBD2 on 5 matching bases. Trimming took 2 bases from V and 6 from J, leaving 14 bases between them. This CDR3 has 15 residues. Germline CDR1 is SGDLS and CDR2 is YYNGEE. This chain's CDR3 is CASSVYTGGAGELFF. The CDR3 DNA follows: TGTGCCAGCAGCGTGTACACCGGAGGAGCCGGGGAGCTGTTTTTT.

The V gene is TRBV2, the J gene TRBJ1-6; D is unresolved. Per germline, CDR1 SNHLY and CDR2 FYNNEI. This CDR3 has 15 amino acids. Trimming stripped 4 bases from V and 6 bases from J, with 13 bases between. This chain's CDR3 is CASSAVLGGNSPLHF. CDR3 nucleotide sequence: TGTGCCAGCAGTGCCGTCCTTGGAGGTAATTCACCCCTCCACTTT.

The chain carries TRBV4-1 and TRBJ1-2, with D unclear. In germline, CDR1 is MGHRA, CDR2 YSYEKL. This CDR3 comprises 16 residues. V was cut by 0 bases and J by 3 bases, with 14 bases left in between. CDR3 nucleotides: TGCGCCAGCAGCCAAGATCTTCTATTGCTAGACTATGGCTACACCTTC. This sequence encodes CASSQDLLLLDYGYTF.

V usage is TRBV27 and J usage is TRBJ1-2; the match to TRBD1 covers 10 bases. This CDR3 comprises 16 residues. Trimming took 3 bases from V and 6 from J; bases not matched to a gene: 10. The germline gives CDR1 MNHEY, CDR2 SMNVEV (reference sequence). This CDR3 is CASSFSWGQGLDGYTF. CDR3 DNA sequence: TGTGCCAGCAGTTTTTCCTGGGGACAGGGGCTCGATGGCTACACCTTC.

V gene TRBV28 combines with J gene TRBJ1-2; 7 positions match TRBD1. The CDR3 has 14 amino acids. Germline lookup yields CDR1 MDHEN and CDR2 SYDVKM. V was pared by 3 bases and J by 8 bases, with 9 bases of the junction left unmatched. CDR3 sequence: CASSFPGTAGGYTF. The DNA for the CDR3 is TGTGCCAGCAGTTTCCCGGGGACAGCTGGCGGCTACACCTTC.

The chain is built from TRBV15 and TRBJ2-6, with D possibly being TRBD2 (6 bases). Germline assignment: CDR1 LNHNV and CDR2 YYDKDF (reference sequence). V gave up 2 bases and J gave up 3 bases, with 11 bases separating them. This CDR3 comprises 16 residues. CDR3 sequence (DNA): TGTGCCACCAGCAGACGGGGGTTGGGTGGGGCCAACGTCCTGACTTTC. Translated, it gives CATSRRGLGGANVLTF.

The genes are TRBV5-1 and TRBJ2-1; unclear D gene. Trimming shortened V by 0 bases and J by 9 bases, and 4 bases separated the two germline ends. The CDR3 has 11 amino acids. The germline CDR1 and CDR2 sequences are SGHRS and YFSETQ. The CDR3 here is CASSLDFEQFF. The DNA for the CDR3 is TGCGCCAGCAGCTTGGACTTTGAGCAGTTCTTC.

The chain carries TRBV11-2 and TRBJ2-5, with a possible D match to TRBD1 (6 bases). In germline, CDR1 is SGHAT, CDR2 FQNNGV. CDR3 length equals 15 residues. V shed 1 base and J shed 3 bases, with 12 bases lying between them. The CDR3 bases are TGTGCCAGCAGCTTAGTGACAGGACCGAAAGAGACCCAGTACTTC. Its translation is CASSLVTGPKETQYF.

The chain couples TRBV2 to TRBJ2-5, with 16 bases identical to TRBD2. The trim removed 6 bases at V and 5 bases at J, leaving 12 bases unmatched. This CDR3 contains 18 residues. The germline CDR1 and CDR2 sequences are SNHLY and FYNNEI. The CDR3 is CASRRGLAGGVGFETQYF. The DNA of the CDR3 is TGTGCCAGCAGGCGGGGACTAGCGGGGGGGGTCGGTTTTGAGACCCAGTACTTC.

The chain joins TRBV6-5 to TRBJ1-1; the D is unclear. This CDR3 region has 15 residues. Deletions cut 6 bases from V and 3 bases from J, with 17 bases between. Germline values: CDR1 MNHEY, CDR2 SVGAGI. The CDR3 nucleotides are TGTGCCAGCAGCCATCGAACAGTTGCTGACACTGAAGCTTTCTTT. Translated: CASSHRTVADTEAFF.

This chain joins TRBV28 and TRBJ1-1; D gene unclear. V was trimmed by 11 bases and J by 8 bases, leaving 15 bases between them. This CDR3 is built from 11 residues. CDR1 and CDR2 from the germline V gene are MDHEN and SYDVKM. CDR3 bases: TGTGCCGCAGAGGGCGGTGGCGAAGCTTTCTTT. Translation gives CAAEGGGEAFF.

The chain is built from TRBV7-2 and TRBJ2-7, with 9 bases lining up with TRBD1. Germline CDR1 reads SGHTA; CDR2 reads FQGNSA. The CDR3 totals 13 residues. Trimming cost V 3 bases and J 7 bases; bases outside gene matches: 4. CDR3 bases: TGTGCCAGCAGCTTCTACAGGGGGCGGGAGCAGTACTTC. Its translation: CASSFYRGREQYF.

V is TRBV6-1 and J is TRBJ1-2; 7 bases fit TRBD1. With V trimmed by 6 bases and J by 6 bases, 13 bases remained unmatched. Looked up from germline, CDR1 is MNHNS and CDR2 is SASEGT. The CDR3 has 15 amino acids. The CDR3 DNA is TGTGCCAGCAGCCGGGACAGAGGGGTTATTAATGGCTACACCTTC. Translated: CASSRDRGVINGYTF.

CDR3 in amino acids: CASSLVGRADGTQYF. CDR3 DNA sequence: TGTGCCAGCAGTTTGGTTGGCAGGGCGGACGGTACGCAGTATTTT. The chain combines TRBV28 with TRBJ2-3; a weak D match, TRBD1 (5 bases). The germline V gene has CDR1 MDHEN and CDR2 SYDVKM. This CDR3 contains 15 residues. Between the trimmed V and J ends, which lost 3 bases and 8 bases, there was a span of 18 bases.

The chain's CDR3 is CASSLGVGQSQNYEQYF. As DNA, the CDR3 is TGTGCCAGCAGCTTAGGGGTCGGACAGTCCCAGAACTACGAGCAGTACTTC. This chain uses TRBV7-9 with TRBJ2-7; TRBD1 is a possible D gene (6 bases). There are 17 residues in the CDR3. Deletions cut 1 base from V and 3 bases from J, with 19 bases between. In germline, CDR1 is SEHNR, CDR2 FQNEAQ (reference sequence).

This chain links TRBV11-3 with TRBJ2-7; D may be TRBD1 (6 bases). V lost 5 bases and J 1 base, leaving 21 bases between the germline ends. CDR1 is SGHNT, CDR2 YENEEA, per germline. The CDR3 covers 17 residues. DNA for the CDR3: TGTGCCAGCAGCCTTTGGTGGTCCAAGGACAGATCCTACGAGCAGTACTTC. Translating it yields CASSLWWSKDRSYEQYF.

This clone appeared a few times. In DNA form, the CDR3 reads TGTGCCAGCAGTTTTTTAGAAGCAACTAATGAAAAACTGTTTTTT. Translated, it gives CASSFLEATNEKLFF. The chain carries TRBV28 and TRBJ1-4; D gene uncertain. This CDR3 is 15 amino acids long. Germline CDR1 is MDHEN and CDR2 is SYDVKM. Trimming shortened V by 3 bases and J by 0 bases, and 8 bases separated the two germline ends. Variable domain in full (rest from reference TRBV28 and TRBJ1-4): DVKVTQSSRYLVKRTGEKVFLECVQDMDHENMFWYRQDPGLGLRLIYFSYDVKMKEKGDIPEGYSVSREKKERFSLILESASTNQTSMYLCASSFLEATNEKLFFGSGTQLSVL.

The chain joins TRBV9 to TRBJ2-2; a possible D gene is TRBD1 (5 bases). There are 18 residues in the CDR3. Trimming removed 0 bases from V and 6 bases from J, with 21 bases in between. Germline V lookup: CDR1 SGDLS, CDR2 YYNGEE. The CDR3: CASSVDAGLKSSPGELFF. CDR3 nucleotides: TGTGCCAGCAGCGTAGACGCAGGGTTGAAATCTAGTCCCGGGGAGCTGTTTTTT.

The rearrangement uses TRBV6-1 and TRBJ1-3; D is perhaps TRBD1 (6 bases). Trimming pared 7 bases from V and 0 bases from J, leaving 16 bases between. Germline CDR1 and CDR2: MNHNS and SASEGT. The CDR3 sequence is 16 residues long. The CDR3, as DNA: TGTGCCAGCATTGAGAGCCCGGGACACTCTGGAAACACCATATATTTT. It specifies CASIESPGHSGNTIYF.